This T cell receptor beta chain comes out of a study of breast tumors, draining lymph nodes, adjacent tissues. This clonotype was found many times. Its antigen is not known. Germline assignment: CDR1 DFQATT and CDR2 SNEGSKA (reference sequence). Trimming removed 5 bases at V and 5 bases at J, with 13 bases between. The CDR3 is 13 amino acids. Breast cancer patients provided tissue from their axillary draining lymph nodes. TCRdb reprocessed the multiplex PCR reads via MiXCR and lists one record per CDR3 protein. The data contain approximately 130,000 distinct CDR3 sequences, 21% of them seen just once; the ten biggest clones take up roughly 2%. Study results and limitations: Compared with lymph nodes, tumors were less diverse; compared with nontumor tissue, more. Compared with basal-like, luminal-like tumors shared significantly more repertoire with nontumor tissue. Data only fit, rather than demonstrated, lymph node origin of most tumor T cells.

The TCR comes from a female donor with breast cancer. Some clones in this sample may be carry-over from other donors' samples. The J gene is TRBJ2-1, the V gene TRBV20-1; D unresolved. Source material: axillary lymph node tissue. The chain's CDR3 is CSASNPLDNEQFF. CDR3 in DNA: TGCAGTGCTTCAAATCCCCTCGACAATGAGCAGTTCTTC.